In this sample, the clone carrying this T cell receptor beta chain turned up many times. The sample is drawn from a study of molecular identifiers for immune sequencing clone quantification. TCRdb itself ran the PCR reads through MiXCR, one entry per CDR3 protein. Of about 640,000 distinct CDR3 sequences listed, about 20% were seen once; the top ten hold about 0.9%. This receptor was taken from a human donor in good health. Some libraries in this study had Jurkat cell RNA spiked in. Sequencing was carried out using naive CD8+ T cells from blood, with Jurkat cell RNA spiked in. Subset denoted: FACS-sorted CD8+CD4-CCR7+CD45RA+ naive T cells.

The chain's CDR3 is CTSVWGTSRWRANTGELFF. The CDR3 region has the DNA TGCACCTCGGTGTGGGGGACCTCTCGCTGGCGAGCGAACACCGGGGAGCTGTTTTTT. V usage is TRBV20-1 and J usage is TRBJ2-2; either TRBD1 or TRBD2 may fit D (5 bases each). This CDR3 region has 19 residues. CDR1 is DFQATT and CDR2 is SNEGSKA in the germline V gene (reference sequence).